This T cell receptor beta chain was identified during a study of CD8 T cells in Susac syndrome. In its sample, this clonotype was seen once. What it recognizes is unknown. Germline CDR1 MNHEY, CDR2 SMNVEV (reference sequence). Trimming removed 0 bases at V and 4 bases at J, with 12 bases between. The CDR3 spans 15 residues. When the RNA was reverse transcribed, random hexamers were used with an input of roughly 0.45 to 1 ug. TCRdb used MiXCR to reprocess the immunoSEQ multiplex PCR reads, holding one entry per CDR3 protein. The sample includes 130,000 or so distinct CDR3 sequences, over 75% of them seen just once. Study-wide findings and caveats: That the number of individuals in its TCR sequencing and HLA analysis was relatively small was acknowledged by the study.

Sequenced input: CD8+ T cells from PBMCs. This receptor was obtained from a human donor with multiple sclerosis. J is TRBJ1-2 and V is TRBV27; D not resolved. DNA for the CDR3: TGTGCCAGCAGTTTATCTGCAGCCCAACCCTATGGCTACACCTTC. It yields the protein CASSLSAAQPYGYTF.